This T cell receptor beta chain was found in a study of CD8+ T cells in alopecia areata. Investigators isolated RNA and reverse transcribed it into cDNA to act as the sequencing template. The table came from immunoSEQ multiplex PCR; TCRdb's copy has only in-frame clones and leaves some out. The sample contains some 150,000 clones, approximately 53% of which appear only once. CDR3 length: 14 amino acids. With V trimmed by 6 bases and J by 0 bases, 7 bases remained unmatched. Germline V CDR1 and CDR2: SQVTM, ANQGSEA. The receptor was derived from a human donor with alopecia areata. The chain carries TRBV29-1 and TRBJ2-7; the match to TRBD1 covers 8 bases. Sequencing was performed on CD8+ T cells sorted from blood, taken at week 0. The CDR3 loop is CSVQRQGSSYEQYF. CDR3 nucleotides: TGCAGCGTCCAAAGACAGGGGTCCTCCTACGAGCAGTACTTC.